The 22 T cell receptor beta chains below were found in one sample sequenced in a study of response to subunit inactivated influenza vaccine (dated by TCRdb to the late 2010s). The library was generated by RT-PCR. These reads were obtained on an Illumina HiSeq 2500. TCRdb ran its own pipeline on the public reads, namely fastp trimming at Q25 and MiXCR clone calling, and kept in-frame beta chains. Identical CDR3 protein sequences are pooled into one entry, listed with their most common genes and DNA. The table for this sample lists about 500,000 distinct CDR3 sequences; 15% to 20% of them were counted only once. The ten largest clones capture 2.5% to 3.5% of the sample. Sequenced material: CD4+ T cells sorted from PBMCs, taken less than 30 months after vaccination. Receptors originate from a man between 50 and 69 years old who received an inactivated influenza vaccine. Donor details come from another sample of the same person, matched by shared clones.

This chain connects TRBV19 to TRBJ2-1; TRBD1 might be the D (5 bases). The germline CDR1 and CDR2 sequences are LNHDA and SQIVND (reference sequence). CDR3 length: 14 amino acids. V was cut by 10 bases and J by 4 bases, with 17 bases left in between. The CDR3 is CATHAQTAYNEQFF. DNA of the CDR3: TGTGCCACCCATGCACAGACAGCGTACAATGAGCAGTTCTTC.

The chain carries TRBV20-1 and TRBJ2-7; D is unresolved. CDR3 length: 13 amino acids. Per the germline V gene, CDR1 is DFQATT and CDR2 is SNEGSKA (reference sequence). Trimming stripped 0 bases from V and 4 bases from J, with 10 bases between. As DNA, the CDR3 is TGCAGTGCTAGAGATTGGCGAGGATACGAGCAGTACTTC. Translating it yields CSARDWRGYEQYF.

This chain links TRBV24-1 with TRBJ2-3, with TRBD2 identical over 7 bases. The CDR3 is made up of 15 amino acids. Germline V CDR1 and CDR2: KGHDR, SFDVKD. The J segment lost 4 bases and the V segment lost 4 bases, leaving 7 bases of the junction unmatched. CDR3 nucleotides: TGTGCCACCAGTGACACCGATACTAGCGCAGATACGCAGTATTTT. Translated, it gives CATSDTDTSADTQYF.

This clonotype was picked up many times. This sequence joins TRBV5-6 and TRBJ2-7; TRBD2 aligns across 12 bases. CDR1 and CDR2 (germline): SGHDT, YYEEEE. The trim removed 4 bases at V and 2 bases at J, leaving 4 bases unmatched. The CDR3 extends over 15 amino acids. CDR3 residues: CASSRLAGGTYEQYF. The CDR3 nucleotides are TGTGCCAGCAGCCGCCTAGCGGGGGGGACCTACGAGCAGTACTTC. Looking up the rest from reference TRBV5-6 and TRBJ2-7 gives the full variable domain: DAGVTQSPTHLIKTRGQQVTLRCSPKSGHDTVSWYQQALGQGPQFIFQYYEEEERQRGNFPDRFSGHQFPNYSSELNVNALLLGDSALYLCASSRLAGGTYEQYFGPGTRLTVT.

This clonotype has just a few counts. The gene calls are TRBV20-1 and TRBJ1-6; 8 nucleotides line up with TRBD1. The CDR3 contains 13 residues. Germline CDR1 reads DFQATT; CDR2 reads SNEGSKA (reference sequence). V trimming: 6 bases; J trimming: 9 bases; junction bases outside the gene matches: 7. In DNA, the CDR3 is TGCAGTGCCGAACTGGACAGGGTTTCACCCCTCCACTTT. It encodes CSAELDRVSPLHF.

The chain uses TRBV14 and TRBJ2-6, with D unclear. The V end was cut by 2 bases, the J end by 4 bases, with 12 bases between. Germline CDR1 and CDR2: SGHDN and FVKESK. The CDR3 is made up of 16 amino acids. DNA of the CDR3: TGTGCCAGCAGCCAACTCATGGGTGCGGGGGCCAACGTCCTGACTTTC. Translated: CASSQLMGAGANVLTF.

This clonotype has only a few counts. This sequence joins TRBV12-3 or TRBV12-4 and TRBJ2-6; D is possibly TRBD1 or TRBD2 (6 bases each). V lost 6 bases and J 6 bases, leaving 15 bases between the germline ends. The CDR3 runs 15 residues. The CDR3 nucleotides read TGTGCCAGCAGGATACAGGGAGGAGAGGCCAACGTCCTGACTTTC. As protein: CASRIQGGEANVLTF.

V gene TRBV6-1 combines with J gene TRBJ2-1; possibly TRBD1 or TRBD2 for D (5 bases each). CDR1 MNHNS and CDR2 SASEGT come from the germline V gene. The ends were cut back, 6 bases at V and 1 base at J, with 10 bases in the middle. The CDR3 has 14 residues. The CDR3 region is CASRDWGSYNEQFF. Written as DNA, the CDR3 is TGTGCCAGCAGAGACTGGGGGTCCTACAATGAGCAGTTCTTC.

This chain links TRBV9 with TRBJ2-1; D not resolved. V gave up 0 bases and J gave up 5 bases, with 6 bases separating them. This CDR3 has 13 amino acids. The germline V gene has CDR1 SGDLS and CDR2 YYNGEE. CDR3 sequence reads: CASSVALDNEQFF. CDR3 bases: TGTGCCAGCAGCGTAGCTCTCGACAATGAGCAGTTCTTC.

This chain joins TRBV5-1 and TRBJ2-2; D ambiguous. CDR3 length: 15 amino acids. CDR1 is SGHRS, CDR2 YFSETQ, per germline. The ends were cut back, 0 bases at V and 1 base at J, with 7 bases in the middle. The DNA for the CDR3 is TGCGCCAGCAGCTTGGTCACTGGGAACACCGGGGAGCTGTTTTTT. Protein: CASSLVTGNTGELFF. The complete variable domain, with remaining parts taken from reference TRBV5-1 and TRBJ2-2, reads KAGVTQTPRYLIKTRGQQVTLSCSPISGHRSVSWYQQTPGQGLQFLFEYFSETQRNKGNFPGRFSGRQFSNSRSEMNVSTLELGDSALYLCASSLVTGNTGELFFGEGSRLTVL.

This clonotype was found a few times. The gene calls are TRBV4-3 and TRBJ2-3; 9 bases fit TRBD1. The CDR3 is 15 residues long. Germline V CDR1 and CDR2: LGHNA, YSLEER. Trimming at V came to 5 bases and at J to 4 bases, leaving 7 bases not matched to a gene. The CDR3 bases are TGCGCCAGCAGCAGGGACAGGGCCCACGCAGATACGCAGTATTTT. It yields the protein CASSRDRAHADTQYF.

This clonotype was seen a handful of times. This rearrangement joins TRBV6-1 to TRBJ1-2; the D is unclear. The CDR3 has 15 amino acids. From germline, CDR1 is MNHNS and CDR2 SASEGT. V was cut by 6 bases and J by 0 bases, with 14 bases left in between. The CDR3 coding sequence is TGTGCCAGCAGGGAGAGGGAGGGCCCTAACTATGGCTACACCTTC. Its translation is CASREREGPNYGYTF.

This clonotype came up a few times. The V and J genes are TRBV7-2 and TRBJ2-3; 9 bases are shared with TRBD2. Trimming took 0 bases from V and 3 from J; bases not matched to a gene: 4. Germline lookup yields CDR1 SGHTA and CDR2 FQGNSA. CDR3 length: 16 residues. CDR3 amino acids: CASSLAPSGVTDTQYF. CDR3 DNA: TGTGCCAGCAGCTTAGCGCCTAGCGGGGTTACAGATACGCAGTATTTT. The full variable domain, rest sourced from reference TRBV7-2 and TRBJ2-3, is GAGVSQSPSNKVTEKGKDVELRCDPISGHTALYWYRQSLGQGLEFLIYFQGNSAPDKSGLPSDRFSAERTGGSVSTLTIQRTQQEDSAVYLCASSLAPSGVTDTQYFGPGTRLTVL.

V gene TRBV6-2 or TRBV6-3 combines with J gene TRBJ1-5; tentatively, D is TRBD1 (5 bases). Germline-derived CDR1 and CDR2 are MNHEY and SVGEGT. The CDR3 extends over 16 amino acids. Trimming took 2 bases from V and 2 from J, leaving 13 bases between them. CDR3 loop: CASSYPMGRGNQPQHF. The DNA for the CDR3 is TGTGCCAGCAGTTACCCCATGGGCAGGGGCAATCAGCCCCAGCATTTT.

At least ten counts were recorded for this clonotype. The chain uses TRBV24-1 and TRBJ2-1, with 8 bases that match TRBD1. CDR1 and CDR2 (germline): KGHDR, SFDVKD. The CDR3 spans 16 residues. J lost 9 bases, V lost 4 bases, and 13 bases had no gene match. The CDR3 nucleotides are TGTGCCACCAGTGACCGATATCTCGGACAGGGCGGTGAGCAGTTCTTC. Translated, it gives CATSDRYLGQGGEQFF.

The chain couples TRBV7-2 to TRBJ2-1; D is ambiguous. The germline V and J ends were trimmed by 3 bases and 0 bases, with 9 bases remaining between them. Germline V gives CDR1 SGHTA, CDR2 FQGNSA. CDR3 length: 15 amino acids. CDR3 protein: CASSFTADSYNEQFF. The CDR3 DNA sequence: TGTGCCAGCAGCTTCACGGCGGACTCCTACAATGAGCAGTTCTTC.

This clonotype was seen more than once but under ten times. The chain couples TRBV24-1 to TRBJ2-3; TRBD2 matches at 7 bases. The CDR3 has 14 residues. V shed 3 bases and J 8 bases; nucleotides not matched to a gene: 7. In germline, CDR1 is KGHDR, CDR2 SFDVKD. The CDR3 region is CATSDAREVGTQYF. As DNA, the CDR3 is TGTGCCACCAGTGATGCCCGGGAGGTCGGTACGCAGTATTTT.

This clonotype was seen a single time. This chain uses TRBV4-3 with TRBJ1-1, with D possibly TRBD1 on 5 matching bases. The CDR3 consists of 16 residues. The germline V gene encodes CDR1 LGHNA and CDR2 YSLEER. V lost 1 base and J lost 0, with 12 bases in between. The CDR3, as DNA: TGCGCCAGCAGCCAAGGCTTCAGGGCCATGAACACTGAAGCTTTCTTT. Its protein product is CASSQGFRAMNTEAFF.

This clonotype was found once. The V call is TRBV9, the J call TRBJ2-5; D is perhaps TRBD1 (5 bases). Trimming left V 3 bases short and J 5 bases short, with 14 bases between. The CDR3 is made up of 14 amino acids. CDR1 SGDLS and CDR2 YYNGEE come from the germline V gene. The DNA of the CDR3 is TGTGCCAGCAGCGCGACTTCAGGGTTGGAGACCCAGTACTTC. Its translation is CASSATSGLETQYF.

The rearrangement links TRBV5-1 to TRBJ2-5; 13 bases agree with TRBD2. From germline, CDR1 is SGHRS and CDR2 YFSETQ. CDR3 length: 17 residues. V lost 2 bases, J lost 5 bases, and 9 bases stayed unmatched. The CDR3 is CASSLRTSGGQGETQYF. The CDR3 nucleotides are TGCGCCAGCAGCTTACGGACTAGCGGGGGCCAGGGGGAGACCCAGTACTTC.

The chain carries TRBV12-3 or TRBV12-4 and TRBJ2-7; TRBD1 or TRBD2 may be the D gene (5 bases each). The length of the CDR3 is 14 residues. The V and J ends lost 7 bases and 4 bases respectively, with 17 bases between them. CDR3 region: CASTGTPGTYEQYF. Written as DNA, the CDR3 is TGTGCCAGCACCGGGACCCCTGGTACGTACGAGCAGTACTTC.

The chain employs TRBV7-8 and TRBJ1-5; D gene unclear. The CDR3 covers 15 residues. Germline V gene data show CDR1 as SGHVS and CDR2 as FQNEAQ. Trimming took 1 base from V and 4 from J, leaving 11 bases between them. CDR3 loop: CASSLERAGNQPQHF. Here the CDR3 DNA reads TGTGCCAGCAGCTTAGAAAGGGCTGGGAATCAGCCCCAGCATTTT.